This T cell receptor (beta chain) emerged from a study of cytomegalovirus exposure and HLA in healthy donors. Study conclusions and caveats: With further analysis later on, most CMV-associated TCR beta chains appeared HLA-restricted. A further, later analysis showed that HLA-associated TCR beta chains (compared with equally common others) were more clonally expanded.

Germline V gives CDR1 MGHRA, CDR2 YSYEKL. V was clipped by 5 bases and J by 2 bases; unmatched bases: 6. This CDR3 spans 15 amino acids. Amplification used 60 Vbeta primers and 13 Jbeta primers. The table came from immunoSEQ multiplex PCR; TCRdb's copy has only in-frame clones and leaves some out. The data show roughly 100,000 clones, with over 70% seen just once and approximately 3.7% held by the top ten. As regards this clone: Antigen specificity is unknown.

The clonotype comes from a man aged 50-60 years in good health and CMV-seropositive. The specimen was PBMCs. V usage is TRBV4-1 and J usage is TRBJ2-3; 8 positions match TRBD2. The CDR3 reads CASSTGLADTDTQYF. In nucleotides, the CDR3 is TGCGCCAGCAGCACCGGACTAGCAGACACAGATACGCAGTATTTT.